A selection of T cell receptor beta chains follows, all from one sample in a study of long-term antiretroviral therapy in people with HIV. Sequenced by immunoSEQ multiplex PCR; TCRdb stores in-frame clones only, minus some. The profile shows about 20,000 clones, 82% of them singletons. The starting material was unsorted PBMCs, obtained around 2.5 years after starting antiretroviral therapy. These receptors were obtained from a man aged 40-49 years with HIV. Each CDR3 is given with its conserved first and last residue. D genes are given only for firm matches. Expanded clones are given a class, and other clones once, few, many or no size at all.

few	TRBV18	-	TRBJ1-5	CASSYIGLNQPQHF	TGTGCCAGCTCATATATAGGGCTAAATCAGCCCCAGCATTTT
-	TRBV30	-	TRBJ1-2	CGWVTGPDYGYTF	TGTGGGTGGGTTACGGGTCCGGACTATGGCTACACCTTC
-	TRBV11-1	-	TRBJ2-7	CASSLTFSSYEQYF	TGTGCCAGCAGCTTAACCTTCAGCTCCTACGAGCAGTACTTC
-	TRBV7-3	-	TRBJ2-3	CASSTSGTGTDTQYF	TGTGCCAGCAGCACCTCCGGGACTGGCACAGATACGCAGTATTTT
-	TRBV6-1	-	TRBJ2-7	CAIGQPSYEQYF	TGTGCCATTGGACAGCCCTCCTACGAGCAGTACTTC
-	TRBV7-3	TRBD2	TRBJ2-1	CASSLMGLHNEQFF	TGTGCCAGCAGCTTAATGGGACTACACAATGAGCAGTTCTTC
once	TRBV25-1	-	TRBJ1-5	CASSETGFAQPQHF	TGTGCCAGCAGTGAAACAGGGTTCGCTCAGCCCCAGCATTTT
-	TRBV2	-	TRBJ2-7	CASSSLSLEQYF	TGTGCCAGCAGTTCCCTGTCCCTCGAGCAGTACTTC
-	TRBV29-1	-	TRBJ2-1	CSVEGGNEQFF	TGCAGCGTTGAGGGCGGCAATGAGCAGTTCTTC
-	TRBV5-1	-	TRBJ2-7	CASSPLGSVHEQYF	TGCGCCAGCAGCCCACTGGGTAGCGTGCACGAGCAGTACTTC
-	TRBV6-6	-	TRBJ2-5	CASTSEGTQYF	TGTGCCAGCACCTCGGAAGGGACCCAGTACTTC
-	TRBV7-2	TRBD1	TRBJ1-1	CASSLPGGRTEAFF	TGTGCCAGCAGCTTACCAGGGGGCCGGACTGAAGCTTTCTTT
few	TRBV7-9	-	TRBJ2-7	CASSTQGITYEQYF	TGTGCCAGCAGCACACAGGGTATTACCTACGAGCAGTACTTC
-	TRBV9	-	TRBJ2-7	CASSVDYSRYEQYF	TGTGCCAGCAGCGTAGATTACAGCCGCTACGAGCAGTACTTC
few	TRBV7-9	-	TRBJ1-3	CASSLFRGSSGNTIYF	TGTGCCAGCAGCTTATTCCGGGGGAGCTCTGGAAACACCATATATTTT
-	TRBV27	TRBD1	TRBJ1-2	CASSAWTGDGYTF	TGTGCCAGCAGTGCCTGGACAGGGGACGGCTACACCTTC
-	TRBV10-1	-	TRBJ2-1	CASSDGGSLNEQFF	TGCGCCAGCAGTGATGGGGGATCCCTTAATGAGCAGTTCTTC
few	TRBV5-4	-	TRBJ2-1	CASSNSTTQFF	TGTGCCAGCAGCAACTCTACGACGCAGTTCTTC
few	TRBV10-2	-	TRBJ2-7	CASRPSGLRNEQYF	TGCGCCAGCCGGCCGAGTGGACTCCGGAACGAGCAGTACTTC
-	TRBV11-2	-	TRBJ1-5	CASSPVGWDQPQHF	TGTGCCAGCAGCCCAGTGGGTTGGGATCAGCCCCAGCATTTT
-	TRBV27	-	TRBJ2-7	CASSWRSSAAYEQYF	TGTGCCAGCAGTTGGAGGTCAAGCGCAGCCTACGAGCAGTACTTC
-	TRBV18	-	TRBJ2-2	CASSPAQDLNTGELFF	TGTGCCAGCTCACCCGCCCAGGATCTCAACACCGGGGAGCTGTTTTTT
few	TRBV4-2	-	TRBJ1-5	CASSQVVGSNQPQHF	TGTGCCAGCAGCCAAGTAGTCGGGAGCAATCAGCCCCAGCATTTT
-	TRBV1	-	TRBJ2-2	CTSGFWLPAGELFF	TGCACCAGCGGCTTTTGGCTGCCAGCCGGGGAGCTGTTTTTT
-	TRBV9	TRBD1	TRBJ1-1	CASSAPRGTGEAFF	TGTGCCAGCAGCGCCCCTAGGGGGACAGGTGAAGCTTTCTTT
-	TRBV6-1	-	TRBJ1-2	CASSDYGYTF	TGTGCCAGCAGCGACTATGGCTACACCTTC
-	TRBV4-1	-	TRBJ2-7	CASSQDVAGAAIEQYF	TGCGCCAGCAGCCAAGATGTGGCAGGGGCAGCGATAGAGCAGTACTTC
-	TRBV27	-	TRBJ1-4	CASTVGGANEKLFF	TGTGCCAGCACCGTAGGGGGTGCTAATGAAAAACTGTTTTTT